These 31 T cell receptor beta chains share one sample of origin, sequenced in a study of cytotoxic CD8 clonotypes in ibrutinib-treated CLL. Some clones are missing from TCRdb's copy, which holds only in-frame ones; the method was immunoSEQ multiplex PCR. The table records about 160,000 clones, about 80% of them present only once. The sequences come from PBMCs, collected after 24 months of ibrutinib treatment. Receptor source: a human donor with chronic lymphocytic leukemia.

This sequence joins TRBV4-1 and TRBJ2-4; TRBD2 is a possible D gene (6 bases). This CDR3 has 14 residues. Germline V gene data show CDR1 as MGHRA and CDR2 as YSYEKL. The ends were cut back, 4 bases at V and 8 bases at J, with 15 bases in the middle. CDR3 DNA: TGCGCCAGCAGCCCCATCGCGGGACTGTACATTCAGTACTTC. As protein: CASSPIAGLYIQYF.

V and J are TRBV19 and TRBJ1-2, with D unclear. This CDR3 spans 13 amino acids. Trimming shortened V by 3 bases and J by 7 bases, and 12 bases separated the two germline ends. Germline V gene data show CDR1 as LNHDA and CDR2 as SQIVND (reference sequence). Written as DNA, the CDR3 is TGTGCCAGTAGTATTCGGGAGGGTCCTGGCTACACCTTC. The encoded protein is CASSIREGPGYTF.

CDR3 region: CASSPRGTETQYF. The DNA of the CDR3 is TGTGCCAGCTCACCCCGAGGGACAGAGACCCAGTACTTC. The chain couples TRBV18 to TRBJ2-5; either TRBD1 or TRBD2 may fit D (5 bases each). V was pared by 3 bases and J by 4 bases, with 9 bases between. The CDR3 loop spans 13 amino acids. CDR1 and CDR2 from the germline V gene are KGHSH and LQKENI. Supplemented by reference TRBV18 and TRBJ2-5, the full variable domain reads NAGVMQNPRHLVRRRGQEARLRCSPMKGHSHVYWYRQLPEEGLKFMVYLQKENIIDESGMPKERFSAEFPKEGPSILRIQQVVRGDSAAYFCASSPRGTETQYFGPGTRLLVL.

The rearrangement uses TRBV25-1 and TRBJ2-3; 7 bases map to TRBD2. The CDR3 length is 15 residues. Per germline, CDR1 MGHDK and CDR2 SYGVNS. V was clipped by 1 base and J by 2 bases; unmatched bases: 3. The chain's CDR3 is CASSELGGVTDTQYF. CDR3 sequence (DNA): TGTGCCAGCAGTGAATTGGGGGGGGTCACAGATACGCAGTATTTT.

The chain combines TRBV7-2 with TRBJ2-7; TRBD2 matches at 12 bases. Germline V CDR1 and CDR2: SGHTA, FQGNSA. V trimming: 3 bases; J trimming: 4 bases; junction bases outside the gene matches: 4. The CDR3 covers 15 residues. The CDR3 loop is CASSFGLAGTYEQYF. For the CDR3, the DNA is TGTGCCAGCAGCTTCGGACTAGCGGGGACGTACGAGCAGTACTTC.

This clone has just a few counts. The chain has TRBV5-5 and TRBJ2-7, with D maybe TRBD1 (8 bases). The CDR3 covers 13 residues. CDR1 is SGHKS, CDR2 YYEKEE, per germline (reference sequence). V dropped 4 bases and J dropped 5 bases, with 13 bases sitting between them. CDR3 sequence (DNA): TGTGCCAGCAGCGTAACAGGGGGGGACGAGCAGTACTTC. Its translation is CASSVTGGDEQYF.

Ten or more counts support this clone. CDR3 bases: TGCGCCAGCAGGCCGGGACCCAGGGTTTATGGCTACACCTTC. It codes for CASRPGPRVYGYTF. The rearrangement links TRBV10-1 to TRBJ1-2, with D maybe TRBD1 (5 bases). The CDR3 consists of 14 residues. The germline gives CDR1 WNHNN, CDR2 SYGVQD (reference sequence). With 6 bases removed from V and 5 bases from J, the gap between germline ends came to 16 bases.

The CDR3 loop reads CATPMRVLGTEAFF. Written as DNA, the CDR3 is TGTGCCACCCCCATGAGGGTGCTCGGAACTGAAGCTTTCTTT. The V and J genes are TRBV2 and TRBJ1-1, with D unclear. There are 14 residues in the CDR3. V was shortened by 10 bases and J by 5 bases, with 20 bases between the two germline ends. Germline V gives CDR1 SNHLY, CDR2 FYNNEI.

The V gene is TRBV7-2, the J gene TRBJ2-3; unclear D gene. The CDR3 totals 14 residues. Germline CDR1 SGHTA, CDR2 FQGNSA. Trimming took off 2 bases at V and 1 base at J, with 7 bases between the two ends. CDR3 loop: CASSLTGRTDTQYF. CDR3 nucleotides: TGTGCCAGCAGCTTAACGGGCCGCACAGATACGCAGTATTTT.

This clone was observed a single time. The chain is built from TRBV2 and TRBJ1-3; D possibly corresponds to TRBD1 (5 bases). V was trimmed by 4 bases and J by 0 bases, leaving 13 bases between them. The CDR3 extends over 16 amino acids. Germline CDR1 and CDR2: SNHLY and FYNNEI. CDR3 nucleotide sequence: TGTGCCAGCAGTGCGATCGACAGTAACTCTGGAAACACCATATATTTT. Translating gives CASSAIDSNSGNTIYF.

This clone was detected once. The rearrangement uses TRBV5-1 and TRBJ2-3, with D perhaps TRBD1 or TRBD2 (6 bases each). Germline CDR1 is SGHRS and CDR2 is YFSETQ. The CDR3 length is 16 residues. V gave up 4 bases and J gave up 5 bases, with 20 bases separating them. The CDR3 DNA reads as TGCGCCAGCAGCGCGCAGGGTGGGGGGCGGATAGATACGCAGTATTTT. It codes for CASSAQGGGRIDTQYF.

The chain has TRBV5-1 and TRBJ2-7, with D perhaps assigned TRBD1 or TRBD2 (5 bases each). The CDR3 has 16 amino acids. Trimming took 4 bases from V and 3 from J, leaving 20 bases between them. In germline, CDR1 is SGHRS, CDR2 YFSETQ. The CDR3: CASSQDMPGPNYEQYF. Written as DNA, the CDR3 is TGCGCCAGCAGCCAAGACATGCCGGGACCGAACTACGAGCAGTACTTC.

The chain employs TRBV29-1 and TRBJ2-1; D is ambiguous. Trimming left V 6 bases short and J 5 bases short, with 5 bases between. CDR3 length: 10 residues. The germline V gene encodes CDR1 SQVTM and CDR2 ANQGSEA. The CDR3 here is CSVMNNEQFF. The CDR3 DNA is TGCAGCGTGATGAACAATGAGCAGTTCTTC.

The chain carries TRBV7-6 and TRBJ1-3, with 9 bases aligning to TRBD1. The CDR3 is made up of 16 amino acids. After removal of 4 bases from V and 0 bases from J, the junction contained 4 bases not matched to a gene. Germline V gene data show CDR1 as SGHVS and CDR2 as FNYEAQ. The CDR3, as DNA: TGTGCCAGCAGCTGGACAGGGGTCGCCTCTGGAAACACCATATATTTT. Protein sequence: CASSWTGVASGNTIYF.

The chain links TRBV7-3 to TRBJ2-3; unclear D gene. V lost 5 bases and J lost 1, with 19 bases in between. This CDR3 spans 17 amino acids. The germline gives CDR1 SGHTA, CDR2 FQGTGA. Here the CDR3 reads CASSLSTRAVGTDTQYF. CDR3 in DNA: TGTGCCAGCAGCCTATCGACCCGGGCGGTTGGCACAGATACGCAGTATTTT.

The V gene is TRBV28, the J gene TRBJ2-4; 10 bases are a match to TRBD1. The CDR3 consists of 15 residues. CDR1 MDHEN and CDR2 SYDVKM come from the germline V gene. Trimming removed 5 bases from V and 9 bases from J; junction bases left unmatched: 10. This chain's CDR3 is CASSTPGQGKGIQYF. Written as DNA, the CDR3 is TGTGCCAGCAGTACACCGGGACAGGGGAAAGGCATTCAGTACTTC.

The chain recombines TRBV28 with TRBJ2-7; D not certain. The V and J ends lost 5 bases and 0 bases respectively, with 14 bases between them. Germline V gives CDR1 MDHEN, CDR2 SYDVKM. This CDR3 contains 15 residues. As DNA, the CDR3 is TGTGCCAGCAGTCTCACCGGCGCCTCCTCCTACGAGCAGTACTTC. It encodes CASSLTGASSYEQYF.

DNA for the CDR3: TGTGCCAGCAGCTTCCGAGCAGGGGGCTACACCTTC. This encodes CASSFRAGGYTF. The chain recombines TRBV7-2 with TRBJ1-2, with a tentative D call TRBD1 (5 bases). Per germline, CDR1 SGHTA and CDR2 FQGNSA. CDR3 length: 12 amino acids. Trimming pared 3 bases from V and 8 bases from J, leaving 10 bases between. The entire variable domain, with the rest obtained from reference TRBV7-2 and TRBJ1-2, is as follows: GAGVSQSPSNKVTEKGKDVELRCDPISGHTALYWYRQSLGQGLEFLIYFQGNSAPDKSGLPSDRFSAERTGGSVSTLTIQRTQQEDSAVYLCASSFRAGGYTFGSGTRLTVV.

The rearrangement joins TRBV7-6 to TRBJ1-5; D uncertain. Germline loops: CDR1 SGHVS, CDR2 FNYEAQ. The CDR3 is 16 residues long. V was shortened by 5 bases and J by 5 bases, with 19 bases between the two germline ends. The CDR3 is CASSVDTNPSDQPQHF. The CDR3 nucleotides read TGTGCCAGCAGCGTTGACACGAACCCTTCAGATCAGCCCCAGCATTTT.

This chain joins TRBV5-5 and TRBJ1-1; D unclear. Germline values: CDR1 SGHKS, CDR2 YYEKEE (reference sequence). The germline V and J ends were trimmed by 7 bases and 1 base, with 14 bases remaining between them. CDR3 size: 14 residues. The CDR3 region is CASPLEGRNTEAFF. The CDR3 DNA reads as TGTGCCAGCCCCCTCGAGGGTAGGAACACTGAAGCTTTCTTT.

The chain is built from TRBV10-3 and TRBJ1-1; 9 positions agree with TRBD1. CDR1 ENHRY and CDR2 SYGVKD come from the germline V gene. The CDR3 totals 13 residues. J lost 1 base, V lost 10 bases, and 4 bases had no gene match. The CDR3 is CATRTGENTEAFF. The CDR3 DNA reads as TGTGCCACCAGGACAGGGGAGAACACTGAAGCTTTCTTT.

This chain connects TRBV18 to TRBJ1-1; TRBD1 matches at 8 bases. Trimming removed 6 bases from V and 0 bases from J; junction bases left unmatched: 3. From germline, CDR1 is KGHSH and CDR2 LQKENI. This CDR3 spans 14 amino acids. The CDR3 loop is CASSSTGVNTEAFF. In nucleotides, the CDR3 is TGTGCCAGCTCCTCGACAGGGGTGAACACTGAAGCTTTCTTT.

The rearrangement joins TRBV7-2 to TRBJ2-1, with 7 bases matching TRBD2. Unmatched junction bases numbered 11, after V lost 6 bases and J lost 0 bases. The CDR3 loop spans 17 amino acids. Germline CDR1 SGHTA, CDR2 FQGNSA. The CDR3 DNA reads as TGTGCCAGCAGACAATGGGGGGGTTCCCGCTCCTACAATGAGCAGTTCTTC. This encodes CASRQWGGSRSYNEQFF.

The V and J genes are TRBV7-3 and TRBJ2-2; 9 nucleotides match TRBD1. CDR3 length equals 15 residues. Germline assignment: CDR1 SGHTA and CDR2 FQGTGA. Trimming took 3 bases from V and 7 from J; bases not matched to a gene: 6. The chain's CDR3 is CASSFQTGGVGELFF. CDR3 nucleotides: TGTGCCAGCAGCTTCCAGACAGGGGGAGTCGGGGAGCTGTTTTTT.

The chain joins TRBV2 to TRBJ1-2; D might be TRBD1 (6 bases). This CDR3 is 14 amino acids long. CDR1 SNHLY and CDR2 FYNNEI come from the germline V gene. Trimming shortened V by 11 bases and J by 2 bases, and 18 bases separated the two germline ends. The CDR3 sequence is CACTMGRGNYGYTF. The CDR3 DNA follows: TGTGCCTGCACGATGGGCAGGGGAAACTATGGCTACACCTTC.

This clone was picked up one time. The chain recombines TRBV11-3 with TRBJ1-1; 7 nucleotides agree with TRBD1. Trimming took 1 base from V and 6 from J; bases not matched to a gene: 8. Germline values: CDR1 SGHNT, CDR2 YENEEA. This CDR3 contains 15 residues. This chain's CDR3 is CASSLGDRPWSEAFF. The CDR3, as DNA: TGTGCCAGCAGCTTAGGGGACAGACCGTGGTCTGAAGCTTTCTTT.

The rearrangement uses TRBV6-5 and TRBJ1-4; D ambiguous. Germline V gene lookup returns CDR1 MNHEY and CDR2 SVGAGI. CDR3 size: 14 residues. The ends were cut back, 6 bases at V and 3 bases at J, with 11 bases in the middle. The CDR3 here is CASSRTYSNEKLFF. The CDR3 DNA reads TGTGCCAGCAGCCGGACCTATTCTAATGAAAAACTGTTTTTT.

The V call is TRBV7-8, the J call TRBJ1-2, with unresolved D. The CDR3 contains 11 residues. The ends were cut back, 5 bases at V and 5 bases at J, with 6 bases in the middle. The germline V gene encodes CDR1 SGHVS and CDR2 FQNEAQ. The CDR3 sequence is CASSRGYGYTF. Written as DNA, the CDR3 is TGTGCCAGCAGCCGAGGGTATGGCTACACCTTC. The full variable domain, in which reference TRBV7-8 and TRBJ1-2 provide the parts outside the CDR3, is GAGVSQSPRYKVAKRGQDVALRCDPISGHVSLFWYQQALGQGPEFLTYFQNEAQLDKSGLPSDRFFAERPEGSVSTLKIQRTQQEDSAVYLCASSRGYGYTFGSGTRLTVV.

The CDR3 coding sequence is TGCGCCAGCAGATCTATGACAGGGGGCCGTGAGACCCAGTACTTC. This sequence encodes CASRSMTGGRETQYF. This rearrangement joins TRBV5-1 to TRBJ2-5; the match to TRBD1 covers 10 bases. Germline V CDR1 and CDR2: SGHRS, YFSETQ. Trimming removed 5 bases from V and 5 bases from J; junction bases left unmatched: 9. The CDR3 has 15 residues.

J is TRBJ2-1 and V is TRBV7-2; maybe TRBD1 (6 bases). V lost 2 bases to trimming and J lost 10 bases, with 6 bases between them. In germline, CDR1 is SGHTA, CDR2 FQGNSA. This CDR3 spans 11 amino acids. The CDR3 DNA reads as TGTGCCAGCAGCTTAACAGGGGAGCAGTTCTTC. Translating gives CASSLTGEQFF.

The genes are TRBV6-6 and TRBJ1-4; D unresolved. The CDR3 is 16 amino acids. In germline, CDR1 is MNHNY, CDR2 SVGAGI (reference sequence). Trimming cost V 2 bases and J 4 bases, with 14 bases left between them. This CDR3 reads CASSYPTTGSNEKLFF. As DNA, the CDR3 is TGTGCCAGCAGTTACCCGACCACCGGAAGTAATGAAAAACTGTTTTTT.